This entry concerns a single T cell receptor beta chain. Its antigen is not known. The CDR3 extends over 12 amino acids. CDR1 is MDHEN and CDR2 is SYDVKM in the germline V gene. V was cut by 5 bases and J by 3 bases, with 7 bases left in between. Amplification used 52 TRBV primers and 13 TRBJ primers. Clones were read by immunoSEQ multiplex PCR, and TCRdb kept only the in-frame ones, dropping some. The sample contains tens of thousands of clones, over 85% of which appear only once. This sample was taken from a study of regulatory T cells. Study results and limitations: Patient repertoires had restricted TRB V-J pairs and skewed V and J usage, most in Tregs. In CD3G-deficient patients, conventional CD4+ T cells were enriched for hydrophobic CDR3 residues at positions 6 and 7.

Autoimmunity was present in every CD3G-deficient patient, worse in two. Sorting split CD4+ cells into CD25-high CD127-low Tregs and CD25-low CD127-high conventional T cells. The clonotype was recovered from a child aged 2-15 years with CD3G deficiency. The sample was conventional CD4+ T cells sorted from blood. The genes are TRBV28 and TRBJ1-2; unclear D gene. The CDR3 region has the DNA TGTGCCAGCAGTCCATCTCACTATGGCTACACCTTC. Translation gives CASSPSHYGYTF.